Each of the 26 T cell receptor beta chains below was sequenced from the same sample in a study of shared clonotypes between healthy human individuals. TCRdb keeps only in-frame clones here, not all; method: immunoSEQ multiplex PCR. The top ten hold 0.37% of the sample, which has 2 million to 2.5 million clones, about nine tenths seen once. Sequencing input: naive CD4+ T cells from PBMCs. Stated subset: CD45RA+ positively selected. These receptors were obtained from a man younger than 35 in good health. Some clones in this sample may be carry-over from other donors' samples.

The chain uses TRBV2 and TRBJ2-3; 11 positions match TRBD2. The germline gives CDR1 SNHLY, CDR2 FYNNEI. Trimming cost V 8 bases and J 9 bases; bases outside gene matches: 10. This CDR3 has 14 amino acids. CDR3 loop: CASELAGASVTQYF. DNA for the CDR3: TGTGCCAGCGAACTAGCGGGAGCCTCTGTAACGCAGTATTTT.

CDR3 bases: TGTGCCAGTAGTGTCGACAGGGGTTACACAGATACGCAGTATTTT. Protein product: CASSVDRGYTDTQYF. The rearrangement joins TRBV19 to TRBJ2-3; 8 positions match TRBD1. The ends lost 5 bases at V and 2 bases at J; junction bases unmatched: 6. This CDR3 is built from 15 residues. The germline V gene encodes CDR1 LNHDA and CDR2 SQIVND (reference sequence).

The chain is built from TRBV27 and TRBJ2-1; either TRBD1 or TRBD2 may fit D (6 bases each). The germline V and J ends were trimmed by 5 bases and 0 bases, with 14 bases remaining between them. The CDR3 loop spans 16 amino acids. In germline, CDR1 is MNHEY, CDR2 SMNVEV (reference sequence). CDR3 nucleotides: TGTGCCAGCAGTCCAATACAGGGAGGCTCCTACAATGAGCAGTTCTTC. This encodes CASSPIQGGSYNEQFF.

J is TRBJ1-5 and V is TRBV6-1; D is perhaps TRBD1 (5 bases). This CDR3 spans 16 amino acids. V shed 4 bases and J shed 11 bases, with 24 bases lying between them. Germline CDR1 is MNHNS and CDR2 is SASEGT. The CDR3 reads CASSVFVAGTSRAQHF. The CDR3 coding sequence is TGTGCCAGCAGTGTTTTTGTCGCAGGGACCTCCCGGGCCCAGCATTTT.

The chain recombines TRBV9 with TRBJ2-5; 14 bases are a match to TRBD2. This CDR3 contains 16 residues. V was pared by 3 bases and J by 6 bases, with 7 bases of the junction left unmatched. Germline CDR1 is SGDLS and CDR2 is YYNGEE. The DNA for the CDR3 is TGTGCCAGCAGCGCCGGGACTAGCGGGAGTAGACAGACCCAGTACTTC. As protein: CASSAGTSGSRQTQYF.

This chain connects TRBV23-1 to TRBJ1-1; D uncertain. TRBV23-1 is an ORF, and what it does is uncertain. Trimming took 3 bases from V and 0 from J, leaving 17 bases between them. CDR3 length: 17 residues. The CDR3 sequence: CASSHPRAPEMNTEAFF. CDR3 in DNA: TGCGCCAGCAGTCACCCGCGAGCACCTGAGATGAACACTGAAGCTTTCTTT.

J is TRBJ2-1 and V is TRBV5-1; TRBD2 matches 10 bases. The V gene's germline CDR1 is SGHRS and CDR2 YFSETQ. The V and J ends lost 0 bases and 10 bases, in that order; junction bases with no gene match: 10. This CDR3 has 16 amino acids. CDR3 loop: CASSLGQREGRWEQFF. The CDR3 bases are TGCGCCAGCAGCTTGGGGCAGCGGGAGGGCCGTTGGGAGCAGTTCTTC.

This clone came up once. The chain uses TRBV7-2 and TRBJ2-5, with 7 bases lining up with TRBD1. CDR3 length equals 16 residues. Trimming at V came to 3 bases and at J to 5 bases, leaving 12 bases not matched to a gene. Germline loops: CDR1 SGHTA, CDR2 FQGNSA. CDR3 DNA: TGTGCCAGCAGCTTCATAGGGGGCTTCTCCGGGGAGACCCAGTACTTC. This encodes CASSFIGGFSGETQYF.

The chain's CDR3 is CSVVTSNEQYF. CDR3 nucleotide sequence: TGCAGCGTAGTGACTAGTAACGAGCAGTACTTC. The gene calls are TRBV29-1 and TRBJ2-7, with a possible D match to TRBD2 (6 bases). The CDR3 is made up of 11 amino acids. The V gene lost 6 bases and the J gene lost 5 bases, with 11 bases spanning the gap. Germline V gene sequence: CDR1 SQVTM, CDR2 ANQGSEA.

V usage is TRBV6-1 and J usage is TRBJ1-2; 8 nucleotides match TRBD1. Germline CDR1 MNHNS, CDR2 SASEGT. The CDR3 contains 14 residues. The ends lost 3 bases at V and 3 bases at J; junction bases unmatched: 3. The CDR3 region has the DNA TGTGCCAGCAGTGAGCAGACAGGGGACTATGGCTACACCTTC. Translating it yields CASSEQTGDYGYTF.

This chain links TRBV9 with TRBJ2-7; 9 bases fit TRBD1. The CDR3 extends over 14 amino acids. Germline loops: CDR1 SGDLS, CDR2 YYNGEE. The J segment lost 2 bases and the V segment lost 4 bases, leaving 4 bases of the junction unmatched. The CDR3 protein is CASSRDRDPYEQYF. The CDR3 bases are TGTGCCAGCAGCCGGGACAGGGACCCCTACGAGCAGTACTTC. Complete variable domain (other parts from reference TRBV9 and TRBJ2-7): DSGVTQTPKHLITATGQRVTLRCSPRSGDLSVYWYQQSLDQGLQFLIQYYNGEERAKGNILERFSAQQFPDLHSELNLSSLELGDSALYFCASSRDRDPYEQYFGPGTRLTVT.

The chain is built from TRBV28 and TRBJ1-6; D gene uncertain. The CDR3 contains 16 residues. Germline CDR1 reads MDHEN; CDR2 reads SYDVKM. The V gene lost 5 bases and the J gene lost 14 bases, with 25 bases spanning the gap. This chain's CDR3 is CASSPLPILSMSALHF. As DNA, the CDR3 is TGTGCCAGCAGTCCCCTTCCTATTTTAAGTATGTCAGCCCTCCACTTT.

Regarding this clone: This sample includes further DNA sequences coding for the same CDR3. V is TRBV7-9 and J is TRBJ2-7; D unclear. Germline V CDR1 and CDR2: SEHNR, FQNEAQ (reference sequence). The ends were cut back, 0 bases at V and 2 bases at J, with 2 bases in the middle. The CDR3 is 12 residues long. CDR3 in amino acids: CASSLAAYEQYF. In DNA, the CDR3 is TGTGCCAGCAGCTTAGCCGCCTACGAGCAGTACTTC.

This chain connects TRBV6-8 to TRBJ2-7; D remains unclear. The CDR3 length is 12 residues. Trimming took 7 bases from V and 2 from J, leaving 9 bases between them. Germline V gene data show CDR1 as MNHGY and CDR2 as SAAAGT. The CDR3 is CASNGPAYEQYF. CDR3 nucleotide sequence: TGTGCCAGCAATGGACCAGCCTACGAGCAGTACTTC.

This chain links TRBV5-1 with TRBJ2-1; no definite D call. Trimming took 1 base from V and 7 from J, leaving 18 bases between them. CDR3 length: 16 amino acids. The germline V gene has CDR1 SGHRS and CDR2 YFSETQ. CDR3 region: CASSLSGRARSNEQFF. CDR3 bases: TGCGCCAGCAGCTTGTCCGGCCGGGCTCGAAGTAATGAGCAGTTCTTC. Filled out from reference TRBV5-1 and TRBJ2-1, the complete variable domain reads KAGVTQTPRYLIKTRGQQVTLSCSPISGHRSVSWYQQTPGQGLQFLFEYFSETQRNKGNFPGRFSGRQFSNSRSEMNVSTLELGDSALYLCASSLSGRARSNEQFFGPGTRLTVL.

This chain links TRBV5-1 with TRBJ2-5, with TRBD2 matching over 10 bases. Germline lookup yields CDR1 SGHRS and CDR2 YFSETQ. This CDR3 is built from 15 residues. V shed 3 bases, J shed 3 bases, and the junction held 5 bases outside the gene matches. CDR3 nucleotides: TGCGCCAGCAGCTGGGCTAGCGGGAGTGAAGAGACCCAGTACTTC. It codes for CASSWASGSEETQYF.

V gene TRBV6-5 combines with J gene TRBJ2-7, with TRBD2 matching over 8 bases. The CDR3 runs to 15 residues. V shed 0 bases and J 4 bases; nucleotides not matched to a gene: 5. Germline V gene lookup returns CDR1 MNHEY and CDR2 SVGAGI. The CDR3 loop reads CASSYSMTGGYEQYF. DNA for the CDR3: TGTGCCAGCAGTTACTCGATGACGGGAGGGTACGAGCAGTACTTC.

V is TRBV7-9 and J is TRBJ1-3, with 8 bases aligning to TRBD1. J was trimmed by 4 bases and V by 5 bases; bases with no gene match: 13. Germline V lookup: CDR1 SEHNR, CDR2 FQNEAQ (reference sequence). CDR3 length equals 17 residues. CDR3 sequence reads: CASSPGYSGGWGNTIYF. CDR3 in DNA: TGTGCCAGCAGCCCAGGATATTCAGGGGGCTGGGGAAACACCATATATTTT.

This rearrangement joins TRBV4-1 to TRBJ2-7; D not certain. The germline V and J ends were trimmed by 2 bases and 0 bases, with 8 bases remaining between them. This CDR3 is 14 amino acids long. The germline V gene encodes CDR1 MGHRA and CDR2 YSYEKL. Here the CDR3 DNA reads TGCGCCAGCAGCCAACATCCGAGCTCCTACGAGCAGTACTTC. This codes for CASSQHPSSYEQYF.

The genes are TRBV9 and TRBJ2-5; TRBD1 agrees at 9 bases. This CDR3 is 15 amino acids long. Germline CDR1 is SGDLS and CDR2 is YYNGEE. Trimming at V came to 4 bases and at J to 2 bases, leaving 6 bases not matched to a gene. CDR3: CASSPPGTGQETQYF. In nucleotides, the CDR3 is TGTGCCAGCAGCCCTCCTGGGACAGGGCAAGAGACCCAGTACTTC.

The rearrangement joins TRBV18 to TRBJ1-1; 7 bases are shared with TRBD1. V trimming: 1 base; J trimming: 7 bases; junction bases outside the gene matches: 3. Germline V CDR1 and CDR2: KGHSH, LQKENI. CDR3 length equals 13 residues. The CDR3 coding sequence is TGTGCCAGCTCACCACGGACAGGTCGTGAAGCTTTCTTT. The encoded protein is CASSPRTGREAFF.

J is TRBJ2-7 and V is TRBV7-6; D possibly corresponds to TRBD1 (6 bases). The CDR3 is 14 residues long. The germline gives CDR1 SGHVS, CDR2 FNYEAQ. Trimming removed 5 bases at V and 7 bases at J, with 18 bases between. The CDR3 bases are TGTGCCAGCAGCGGGGACATAGGGGCTAAGGAGCAGTACTTC. Residues: CASSGDIGAKEQYF.

There are a few counts of this clone. This rearrangement joins TRBV30 to TRBJ1-1; tentatively, D is TRBD1 (6 bases). V was pared by 4 bases and J by 1 base, with 10 bases between. Germline CDR1 is GTSNPN and CDR2 is SVGIG (reference sequence). The CDR3 spans 13 residues. The CDR3 reads CAWTGHANTEAFF. For the CDR3, the DNA is TGTGCCTGGACGGGACACGCGAACACTGAAGCTTTCTTT.

The genes are TRBV5-1 and TRBJ2-1; 7 bases fit TRBD2. Germline V gene sequence: CDR1 SGHRS, CDR2 YFSETQ. This CDR3 comprises 16 residues. J was trimmed by 0 bases and V by 3 bases; bases with no gene match: 6. The CDR3: CASSSTWTSSYNEQFF. The CDR3 region has the DNA TGCGCCAGCAGCTCCACTTGGACTAGCTCCTACAATGAGCAGTTCTTC.

Note on this clone: The sample has other DNA sequences that encode this CDR3 too. The rearrangement uses TRBV6-6 and TRBJ2-7; D is uncertain. This CDR3 is built from 13 residues. Germline V gene lookup returns CDR1 MNHNY and CDR2 SVGAGI (reference sequence). Between the trimmed V and J ends, which lost 2 bases and 0 bases, there was a span of 5 bases. This CDR3 reads CASSYGVSYEQYF. The CDR3 DNA follows: TGTGCCAGCAGTTACGGGGTCTCCTACGAGCAGTACTTC.

The chain is built from TRBV11-3 and TRBJ2-7; D remains unclear. The CDR3 covers 14 residues. Germline V lookup: CDR1 SGHNT, CDR2 YENEEA. Trimming removed 4 bases at V and 6 bases at J, with 16 bases between. CDR3 loop: CASSSGPVGSEQYF. CDR3 coding DNA: TGTGCCAGCAGCTCCGGGCCCGTAGGATCCGAGCAGTACTTC. The full variable domain, its missing parts supplied by reference TRBV11-3 and TRBJ2-7, is EAGVVQSPRYKIIEKKQPVAFWCNPISGHNTLYWYLQNLGQGPELLIRYENEEAVDDSQLPKDRFSAERLKGVDSTLKIQPAELGDSAVYLCASSSGPVGSEQYFGPGTRLTVT.